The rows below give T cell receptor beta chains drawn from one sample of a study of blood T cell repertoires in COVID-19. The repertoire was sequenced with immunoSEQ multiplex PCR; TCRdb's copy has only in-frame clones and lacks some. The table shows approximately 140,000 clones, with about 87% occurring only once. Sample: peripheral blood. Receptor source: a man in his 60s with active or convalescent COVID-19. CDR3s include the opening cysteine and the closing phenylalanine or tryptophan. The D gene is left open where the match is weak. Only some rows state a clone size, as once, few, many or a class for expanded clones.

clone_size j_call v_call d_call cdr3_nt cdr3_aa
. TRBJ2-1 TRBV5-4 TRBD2 TGTGCCAGCAGCTTAGGACTAGCGGGTAACAATGAGCAGTTCTTC CASSLGLAGNNEQFF
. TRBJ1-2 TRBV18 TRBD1 TGTGCCAGCTCACCGGGACAGGGGTATGGCTACACCTTC CASSPGQGYGYTF
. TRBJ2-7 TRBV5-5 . TGTGCCAGCAGCTTGGGGATCACAGCGGACCCTTCCTACGAGCAGTACTTC CASSLGITADPSYEQYF
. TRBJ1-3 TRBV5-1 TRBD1 TGCGCCAGCAGCATGGGACAGTTCTCCTCTGGAAACACCATATATTTT CASSMGQFSSGNTIYF
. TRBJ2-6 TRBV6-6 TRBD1 TGTGCCAGCAGTCCACGGACAGGGTTGGATGGGGCCAACGTCCTGACTTTC CASSPRTGLDGANVLTF
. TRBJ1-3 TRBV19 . TGTGCCAGTAGTACAGGAGGATCTGGAAACACCATATATTTT CASSTGGSGNTIYF
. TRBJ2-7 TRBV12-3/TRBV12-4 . TGTGCCAGCAGTTTACAGGTATTCCACGAGCAGTACTTC CASSLQVFHEQYF
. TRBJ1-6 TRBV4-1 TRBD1 TGCGCCAGCAGCTTCCGGACAGGGAGACCCGAAGAACCCCTCCACTTT CASSFRTGRPEEPLHF
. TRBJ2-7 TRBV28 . TGTGCCAGCAGAGATCTAGCGAGCGGTAGGAGCGAGCAGTACTTC CASRDLASGRSEQYF
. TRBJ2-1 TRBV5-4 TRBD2 TGTGCCAGCAGCCCGGGACTAGCGGGAGTGCATGAGCAGTTCTTC CASSPGLAGVHEQFF
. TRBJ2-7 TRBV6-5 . TGTGCCAGCAGGGTCCCCACGGGCGAGCAGTACTTC CASRVPTGEQYF
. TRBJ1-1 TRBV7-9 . TGTGCCAGCAGCTTAATCCAGTCCAGGGACAAGAACACTGAAGCTTTCTTT CASSLIQSRDKNTEAFF
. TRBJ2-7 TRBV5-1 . TGCGCCAGCAGCTTGGCCGAAAGGGGCGAGCAGTACTTC CASSLAERGEQYF
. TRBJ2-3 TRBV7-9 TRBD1 TGTGCCAGCAGCCGGCGCCAGGGGGCTAGCACAGATACGCAGTATTTT CASSRRQGASTDTQYF
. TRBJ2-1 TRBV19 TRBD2 TGTGCCAGTAGTATAGCGGGAGGCCCCACAAAGCAGTTCTTC CASSIAGGPTKQFF
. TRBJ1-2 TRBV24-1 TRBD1 TGTGCCACCAGTGATGCCGGGACAGGGTCAGGTGGCTACACCTTC CATSDAGTGSGGYTF
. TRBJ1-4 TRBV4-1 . TGCGCCAGCAGCCTCGTACCGACAGCCCAAAATGAAAAACTGTTTTTT CASSLVPTAQNEKLFF
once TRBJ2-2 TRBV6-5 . TGTGCCAGCAAACACGAGGGGAGGACCGGGGAGCTGTTTTTT CASKHEGRTGELFF
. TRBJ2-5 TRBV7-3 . TGTGCCAGCAGCTTAGCGGGACGCAGGGAGACCCAGTACTTC CASSLAGRRETQYF
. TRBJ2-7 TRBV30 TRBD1 TGTGCCTGGAGGAGACAGGGATTGGACGAGCAGTACTTC CAWRRQGLDEQYF
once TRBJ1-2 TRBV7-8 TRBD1 TGTGCCAGCAGCCCCGACAGGGGGCAGGGGGGCTACACCTTC CASSPDRGQGGYTF
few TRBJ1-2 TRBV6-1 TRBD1 TGTGCCAGCAGTGGCCGAGCCCCGGGACAGGGGTCTTACTACACCTTC CASSGRAPGQGSYYTF
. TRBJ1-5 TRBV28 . TGTGCCAGCAGGACAGGTAGCAATCAGCCCCAGCATTTT CASRTGSNQPQHF
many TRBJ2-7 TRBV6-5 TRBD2 TGTGCCAGCAGTTATGGCGCGGGAGGGCCCGACGAGCAGTACTTC CASSYGAGGPDEQYF
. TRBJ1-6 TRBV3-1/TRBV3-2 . TGTGCCAGCAGCCAACCGGTTTCACCCCTCCACTTT CASSQPVSPLHF
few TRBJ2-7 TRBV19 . TGTGCCAGTAGTATTCCTCGCTCGACAAGAAACGAGCAGTACTTC CASSIPRSTRNEQYF
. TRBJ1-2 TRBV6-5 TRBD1 TGTGCCAGCCTCCTCTCCGGGACAGGGGATGGCTACACCTTC CASLLSGTGDGYTF
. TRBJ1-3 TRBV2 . TGTGCCAGCAGCACGAGCTCTGGAAACACCATATATTTT CASSTSSGNTIYF
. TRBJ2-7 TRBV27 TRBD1 TGTGCCAGCAGTTTATCGGCGGGGGACAGGGGGCCCTACGAGCAGTACTTC CASSLSAGDRGPYEQYF
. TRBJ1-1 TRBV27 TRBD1 TGTGCCAGCAGTTGGGGACAGGGGGCCTTGAAAGCTTTCTTT CASSWGQGALKAFF
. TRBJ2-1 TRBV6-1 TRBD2 TGTGCCAGCAGTGAAGAAATTAGCGGGAGGCCACGAAAGTTCTTC CASSEEISGRPRKFF
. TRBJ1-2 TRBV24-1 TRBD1 TGTGCCACCAGTAGGACAGGGGACAACTATGGCTACACCTTC CATSRTGDNYGYTF
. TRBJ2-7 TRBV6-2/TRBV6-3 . TGTGCCAGCAGTACCCCGGTTCCTTACGAGCAGTACTTC CASSTPVPYEQYF
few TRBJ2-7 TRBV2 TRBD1 TGTGCCAGCAGGATGGGACAGGGAGTGGTGAGCGAGCAGTACTTC CASRMGQGVVSEQYF
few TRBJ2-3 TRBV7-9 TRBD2 TGTGCCAGTCACCCTATAGCGGGTGCCGCAGATACGCAGTATTTT CASHPIAGAADTQYF
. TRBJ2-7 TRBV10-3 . TGTGCCATCAGGGGGGGGCCCGGGACTAACTACGAGCAGTACTTC CAIRGGPGTNYEQYF
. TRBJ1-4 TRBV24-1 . TGTGCCACCAGTGATAATAGTTTGGAAAAACTGTTTTTT CATSDNSLEKLFF
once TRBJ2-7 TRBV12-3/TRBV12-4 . TGTGCCAGCAGCAGACTCCCCTACGAGCAGTACTTC CASSRLPYEQYF
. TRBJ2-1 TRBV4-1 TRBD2 TGCGCCAGCACTGATAGCGGACTAGCGGGAGTGAATGAGCAGTTCTTC CASTDSGLAGVNEQFF
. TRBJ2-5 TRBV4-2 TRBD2 TGTGCCAGCAGCTACGGGGGGACGAAAGAGACCCAGTACTTC CASSYGGTKETQYF
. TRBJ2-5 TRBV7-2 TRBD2 TGTGCCAGCAGCTTGCCTAGCGGGAGGGCCGGGGGAGAGACCCAGTACTTC CASSLPSGRAGGETQYF
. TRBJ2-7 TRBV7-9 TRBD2 TGTGCCAGCAGCCCATCGGTGCTAGCGGGGTACTCCTACGAGCAGTACTTC CASSPSVLAGYSYEQYF
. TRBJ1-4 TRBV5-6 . TGTGCCAGCAGCTTGTACGGGGGGGATGAAAAACTGTTTTTT CASSLYGGDEKLFF
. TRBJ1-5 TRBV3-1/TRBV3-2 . TGTGCCAGCAGCCTCGGGACTGCTCAGGGGCCCCAGCATTTT CASSLGTAQGPQHF
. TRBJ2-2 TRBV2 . TGTGCCAGCAGTAAATCACCGGTCGTTGGGGAGCTGTTTTTT CASSKSPVVGELFF
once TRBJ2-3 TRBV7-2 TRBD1 TGTGCCAGCAGCTCCTGGACAGGGACAGATACGCAGTATTTT CASSSWTGTDTQYF